These 4 T cell receptor beta chains share one sample of origin, sequenced in a study of post-analysis software for immune sequencing data. Whole-study results and caveats: TRBV segments more frequent in patients than in controls numbered five and included TRBV5-6, TRBV5-1 and TRBV20-1.

Antigens of these TCRs are unknown. Incorporated into the TCR beta cDNA libraries were unique molecular identifiers, which served to reduce PCR and sequencing biases. TCRdb recomputed calls from the PCR reads with MiXCR, one row per CDR3 protein. The sample records under 650,000 distinct CDR3 sequences, roughly 45% being singletons. Source material: blood. Receptors were obtained from a girl aged 5 to 17 with multiple sclerosis.

The CDR3 is CASSATGGARNEQFF. The CDR3 DNA reads TGTGCCAGCAGCGCCACAGGGGGCGCTAGGAATGAGCAGTTCTTC. The chain links TRBV7-9 to TRBJ2-1; TRBD1 agrees at 9 bases. This CDR3 has 15 residues. V trimming: 5 bases; J trimming: 7 bases; junction bases outside the gene matches: 9. The germline gives CDR1 SEHNR, CDR2 FQNEAQ (reference sequence).

V is TRBV4-1 and J is TRBJ2-4; 14 nucleotides match TRBD2. V dropped 5 bases and J dropped 0; count of bases not matched to a gene: 3. Germline loops: CDR1 MGHRA, CDR2 YSYEKL. This CDR3 comprises 17 residues. The CDR3 is CASSGLAGGLAKNIQYF. The DNA for the CDR3 is TGCGCCAGCAGCGGACTAGCGGGAGGTCTAGCCAAAAACATTCAGTACTTC.

This clonotype was seen only a few times. The rearrangement links TRBV20-1 to TRBJ2-1; D might be TRBD2 (5 bases). The CDR3 is 11 residues long. Germline V CDR1 and CDR2: DFQATT, SNEGSKA (reference sequence). V dropped 3 bases and J dropped 15 bases, with 15 bases sitting between them. As DNA, the CDR3 is TGCAGTGCTAGGGAGGAAAGCCGTGGGTTCTTC. It encodes CSAREESRGFF.

This clonotype was detected only a few times. The J gene is TRBJ2-5, the V gene TRBV29-1; D gene uncertain. This CDR3 comprises 11 residues. Germline CDR1 SQVTM, CDR2 ANQGSEA. Trimming pared 3 bases from V and 3 bases from J, leaving 5 bases between. The CDR3 nucleotides read TGCAGCGTTGAGAAGGAAGAGACCCAGTACTTC. Translated: CSVEKEETQYF.